Below, 11 T cell receptor beta chains from the same sample are listed, as sequenced in a study of cytomegalovirus exposure and HLA in healthy donors. Some clones are missing from TCRdb's copy, which holds only in-frame ones; the method was immunoSEQ multiplex PCR. The repertoire holds 150,000 to 200,000 clones, with about 90% as singletons. Sequenced sample: PBMCs. Receptors originate from a woman between 25 and 40 years old in good health and CMV-seronegative.

The chain employs TRBV16 and TRBJ1-2; D is unresolved. CDR1 is KGHSY, CDR2 FQNENV, per germline. The CDR3 length is 12 residues. V lost 2 bases and J 6 bases, leaving 7 bases between the germline ends. The CDR3 nucleotides are TGTGCCAGCAGCCAAAGTAGGGATGGCTACACCTTC. It translates to CASSQSRDGYTF.

J is TRBJ2-3 and V is TRBV7-9, with 10 bases lining up with TRBD2. The V segment lost 2 bases and the J segment 4 bases; nucleotides outside the gene matches: 3. The CDR3 is 15 amino acids. Germline V CDR1 and CDR2: SEHNR, FQNEAQ (reference sequence). CDR3 sequence (DNA): TGTGCCAGCAGCTTAACCCTAGCGGGAGCAGATACGCAGTATTTT. This encodes CASSLTLAGADTQYF.

The V call is TRBV5-1, the J call TRBJ2-5; the D gene could be TRBD1 or TRBD2 (6 bases each). In germline, CDR1 is SGHRS, CDR2 YFSETQ. V lost 6 bases to trimming and J lost 6 bases, with 18 bases between them. The CDR3 extends over 14 amino acids. In nucleotides, the CDR3 is TGCGCCAGCACCGATGGGGCTGGGGGGCAGACCCAGTACTTC. Its protein is CASTDGAGGQTQYF. Filled out from reference TRBV5-1 and TRBJ2-5, the complete variable domain reads KAGVTQTPRYLIKTRGQQVTLSCSPISGHRSVSWYQQTPGQGLQFLFEYFSETQRNKGNFPGRFSGRQFSNSRSEMNVSTLELGDSALYLCASTDGAGGQTQYFGPGTRLLVL.

V and J are TRBV21-1 and TRBJ1-2. TRBV21-1 represents a pseudogene. This CDR3 is built from 14 residues. The CDR3 protein is CANETRVIECGYTF. The CDR3, as DNA: TGTGCCAACGAGACAAGGGTGATTGAGTGCGGCTACACCTTC.

This chain uses TRBV19 with TRBJ2-5; either TRBD1 or TRBD2 may supply D (5 bases each). The CDR3 length is 17 residues. Looked up from germline, CDR1 is LNHDA and CDR2 is SQIVND (reference sequence). Trimming took off 3 bases at V and 7 bases at J, with 24 bases between the two ends. CDR3 residues: CASSMFFTGDPRWTQYF. CDR3 coding DNA: TGTGCCAGTAGTATGTTCTTCACCGGGGACCCTCGTTGGACCCAGTACTTC.

V usage is TRBV25-1 and J usage is TRBJ2-1; 12 bases fit TRBD2. Trimming at V came to 2 bases and at J to 7 bases, leaving 6 bases not matched to a gene. In germline, CDR1 is MGHDK, CDR2 SYGVNS. The CDR3 is 16 residues long. The CDR3, as DNA: TGTGCCAGCAGTGAACGACTAGCGGGAGTCAGTAATGAGCAGTTCTTC. Protein sequence: CASSERLAGVSNEQFF.

The J gene is TRBJ1-1, the V gene TRBV2; a weak D match, TRBD1 (6 bases). The CDR3 length is 13 residues. Looked up from germline, CDR1 is SNHLY and CDR2 is FYNNEI. The germline V and J ends were trimmed by 5 bases and 1 base, with 8 bases remaining between them. CDR3 in amino acids: CASSQGRNTEAFF. The CDR3 coding sequence is TGTGCCAGCAGTCAGGGGCGGAACACTGAAGCTTTCTTT.

This clone was detected a few times. The rearrangement uses TRBV30 and TRBJ2-1, with D possibly matching TRBD1 (5 bases). Germline CDR1 and CDR2: GTSNPN and SVGIG (reference sequence). The CDR3 spans 18 residues. The V end lost 3 bases, the J end lost 0 bases, and 21 bases lay between the germline ends. In nucleotides, the CDR3 is TGTGCCTGGAGGACCCTCCGAGGTCAGGGTGGCTCCTACAATGAGCAGTTCTTC. Translation gives CAWRTLRGQGGSYNEQFF.

This clone has just one count. This chain connects TRBV14 to TRBJ2-7; 10 positions match TRBD1. This CDR3 has 17 residues. The V gene's germline CDR1 is SGHDN and CDR2 FVKESK. The junction had 11 bases not matched to a gene; V was cut back by 3 bases and J by 3 bases. CDR3 sequence: CASSHQLDRGPLYEQYF. CDR3 nucleotides: TGTGCCAGCAGCCACCAACTCGACAGGGGGCCACTCTACGAGCAGTACTTC.

A single count supports this clone. V usage is TRBV15 and J usage is TRBJ1-2, with unresolved D. Trimming took off 0 bases at V and 4 bases at J, with 9 bases between the two ends. This CDR3 is built from 14 residues. Germline CDR1 is LNHNV and CDR2 is YYDKDF (reference sequence). CDR3: CATSREALPYGYTF. CDR3 bases: TGTGCCACCAGCAGAGAGGCACTGCCCTATGGCTACACCTTC. The whole variable domain, remainder taken from reference TRBV15 and TRBJ1-2, is DAMVIQNPRYQVTQFGKPVTLSCSQTLNHNVMYWYQQKSSQAPKLLFHYYDKDFNNEADTPDNFQSRRPNTSFCFLDIRSPGLGDTAMYLCATSREALPYGYTFGSGTRLTVV.

This rearrangement joins TRBV19 to TRBJ2-7; D gene unclear. The CDR3 is 13 amino acids. CDR1 is LNHDA, CDR2 SQIVND, per germline (reference sequence). V shed 3 bases and J shed 4 bases, with 10 bases lying between them. CDR3 in amino acids: CASSIAHSYEQYF. CDR3 in DNA: TGTGCCAGTAGTATCGCCCACAGTTACGAGCAGTACTTC.